This T cell receptor beta chain was sequenced for a study of vaccination effects on CD4 cells after COVID-19. In the study overall: The second dose preceded post-vaccine samples by a median of 72 days.

General study results and limits: There was marked clonal contraction among infection- and vaccine-induced clones late after vaccination. Recruitment yielded few convalescent patients, and the study had no early post-infection timepoints.

Assay: immunoSEQ multiplex PCR; the TCRdb copy retains only in-frame clones and omits some. This sample yields roughly 59,000 clones, of which under 80% are seen a single time; 2% belongs to the top ten. Expansion of antigen-specific CD4+ T cells with viral peptide pools was carried out by the ViraFEST assay before sequencing. Following 10 days of culture, CD4+ T cells were isolated. Each participant was given two doses of one vaccine (BNT162b2 or mRNA-1273). Days 3 and 7 were when half the medium was replaced with IL-2 medium. Notes on this clone: The antigen remains unidentified.

The material was CD4+ T cells from PBMCs cultured with HCoV-OC43 spike peptides, obtained after COVID-19 vaccination. Regarding subset: HCoV-OC43 spike overlapping peptide pool stimulation. This sequence was found in a human donor who received a COVID-19 vaccine.

CDR3 amino acids: CASSFSSNTEAFF. In DNA, the CDR3 is TGTGCCAGCAGCTTTTCATCGAACACTGAAGCTTTCTTT. The chain uses TRBV7-9 and TRBJ1-1; no definite D call. The CDR3 is 13 amino acids. Germline V gene sequence: CDR1 SEHNR, CDR2 FQNEAQ (reference sequence). Trimming cost V 3 bases and J 1 base, with 6 bases left between them.